This TCR beta chain comes out of a study of T cells in Graves' hyperthyroidism and ophthalmopathy. Study-level background: Peripheral blood was taken when the disease was first diagnosed, before any treatment began.

CDR1 and CDR2 from the germline V gene are SGHVS and FNYEAQ. The CDR3 has 14 residues. TCR beta CDR3 sequences were amplified from RNA transcripts. First-round RT-PCR with HTBI primers amplified the TCR CDR3 region. TCRdb fed the multiplex PCR reads into MiXCR, producing one record per CDR3 protein. The repertoire consists of about 360,000 distinct CDR3 sequences, with about 13% occurring once and the leading ten covering 9.2%. Graves' hyperthyroidism was deemed stable given no ophthalmopathy progression within 18 months. The authors took PBMCs from about 9.5 ml fresh peripheral blood. Study findings and constraints: Ophthalmopathy, which appeared later, was predicted by the model a median 6.5 months before onset.

Remarks on this clonotype: Its antigen is unidentified. This may come from a read error, since a much larger clone is one base off.

Sequencing input: blood. This TCR was sampled from a young woman with Graves' hyperthyroidism. The chain has TRBV7-6 and TRBJ2-3; D not certain. CDR3 sequence (DNA): TGTGCCAGCAGCCAAGTACGTACCACAGATACGCAGTGTTTT. It codes for CASSQVRTTDTQCF.